These 19 T cell receptor beta chains were sequenced from one sample in a study of T cell responses to AZD1222 COVID-19 vaccine. The assay was immunoSEQ multiplex PCR, and TCRdb's table has in-frame clones only and misses some. The repertoire includes over 90,000 clones, approximately 88% of them detected once, and 15% to 20% sits in the top ten. The material was peripheral blood, obtained on day 0 of AZD1222 vaccination. Receptor source: an adult in good health.

The rearrangement joins TRBV3-1 (or the pseudogene TRBV3-2) to TRBJ1-5; D unresolved. V lost 4 bases to trimming and J lost 6 bases, with 10 bases between them. This CDR3 is built from 13 residues. From germline, CDR1 is LGHDT and CDR2 YNNKEL (reference sequence). The CDR3 reads CASSRLDGQPQHF. For the CDR3, the DNA is TGTGCCAGCAGCCGACTAGACGGTCAGCCCCAGCATTTT.

CDR3 protein: CASSQAPRTGVNYEQYV. Written as DNA, the CDR3 is TGTGCCAGCAGTCAAGCCCCCCGGACAGGGGTGAACTACGAGCAGTACGTC. V usage is TRBV27 and J usage is TRBJ2-7, with 9 bases identical to TRBD1. The CDR3 loop spans 17 amino acids. Looked up from germline, CDR1 is MNHEY and CDR2 is SMNVEV (reference sequence). Trimming at V came to 5 bases and at J to 3 bases, leaving 14 bases not matched to a gene.

The chain has TRBV5-1 and TRBJ1-1; 9 nucleotides match TRBD1. The germline CDR1 and CDR2 sequences are SGHRS and YFSETQ. Trimming cost V 4 bases and J 7 bases; bases outside gene matches: 8. This CDR3 has 14 amino acids. The CDR3 nucleotides read TGCGCCAGCAGCCTCGGGACAGGGCGGTATGAAGCTTTCTTT. Its translation: CASSLGTGRYEAFF. The whole variable domain, filled in from reference TRBV5-1 and TRBJ1-1, reads KAGVTQTPRYLIKTRGQQVTLSCSPISGHRSVSWYQQTPGQGLQFLFEYFSETQRNKGNFPGRFSGRQFSNSRSEMNVSTLELGDSALYLCASSLGTGRYEAFFGQGTRLTVV.

V is TRBV11-2 and J is TRBJ1-1; a possible D gene is TRBD1 (6 bases). V dropped 6 bases and J dropped 1 base, with 15 bases sitting between them. The CDR3 is 15 residues long. Germline-derived CDR1 and CDR2 are SGHAT and FQNNGV. This CDR3 reads CASRLSGTQNTEAFF. The CDR3 DNA follows: TGTGCCAGCAGACTGAGCGGGACACAGAACACTGAAGCTTTCTTT.

This rearrangement joins TRBV12-5 to TRBJ1-1; 8 nucleotides line up with TRBD1. Germline CDR1 LGHNT, CDR2 FRNRAP. The trim removed 6 bases at V and 1 base at J, leaving 4 bases unmatched. The length of the CDR3 is 14 residues. CDR3 bases: TGTGCTAGTGGGGGCAGGGGGCAGAACACTGAAGCTTTCTTT. Its translation is CASGGRGQNTEAFF.

This clone was observed a few times. This rearrangement joins TRBV10-3 to TRBJ2-7, with 9 nucleotides matching TRBD1. The length of the CDR3 is 15 residues. Trimming at V came to 5 bases and at J to 4 bases, leaving 9 bases not matched to a gene. The germline V gene has CDR1 ENHRY and CDR2 SYGVKD. The CDR3 reads CAISPPTGGHYEQYF. CDR3 sequence (DNA): TGTGCCATCAGTCCTCCGACAGGGGGTCATTACGAGCAGTACTTC.

Concerning this clone itself: At one boundary the junction diverges from the germline segment, which might be a read error. This rearrangement joins TRBV7-7 to TRBJ2-7, with D perhaps matching TRBD1 or TRBD2 (5 bases each). From germline, CDR1 is SSHAT and CDR2 FNYEAQ (reference sequence). This CDR3 spans 13 amino acids. Here the CDR3 reads CASSSQGEYEQYF. CDR3 bases: TGTGCTAGCAGCTCCCAGGGAGAGTACGAGCAGTACTTC.

The chain recombines TRBV4-2 with TRBJ2-5; no definite D call. V lost 3 bases to trimming and J lost 3 bases, with 8 bases between them. In germline, CDR1 is LGHNA, CDR2 YNFKEQ. The CDR3 has 13 residues. CDR3 coding DNA: TGTGCCAGCAGCCAGGAGAATGAAGAGACCCAGTACTTC. Encoded protein: CASSQENEETQYF.

The chain is built from TRBV5-1 and TRBJ2-1; D is perhaps TRBD1 or TRBD2 (5 bases each). The CDR3 totals 13 residues. With 6 bases removed from V and 3 bases from J, the gap between germline ends came to 10 bases. CDR1 and CDR2 from the germline V gene are SGHRS and YFSETQ. The CDR3 loop is CASTGPNYNEQFF. The CDR3 coding sequence is TGCGCCAGCACGGGACCGAACTACAATGAGCAGTTCTTC. Drawing the rest from reference TRBV5-1 and TRBJ2-1, the complete variable domain is KAGVTQTPRYLIKTRGQQVTLSCSPISGHRSVSWYQQTPGQGLQFLFEYFSETQRNKGNFPGRFSGRQFSNSRSEMNVSTLELGDSALYLCASTGPNYNEQFFGPGTRLTVL.

This clone was found once. The rearrangement joins TRBV30 to TRBJ1-4, with D maybe TRBD1 (5 bases). Germline V gene data show CDR1 as GTSNPN and CDR2 as SVGIG (reference sequence). The CDR3 contains 13 residues. Trimming shortened V by 7 bases and J by 8 bases, and 17 bases separated the two germline ends. The chain's CDR3 is CASSGFHGEKLFF. CDR3 nucleotide sequence: TGTGCCTCTTCAGGGTTCCATGGAGAAAAACTGTTTTTT.

This chain uses TRBV7-9 with TRBJ1-2; no reliable D call. Germline CDR1 SEHNR, CDR2 FQNEAQ (reference sequence). This CDR3 has 15 residues. Trimming removed 5 bases from V and 0 bases from J, with 13 bases in between. The CDR3 DNA follows: TGTGCCAGCAGCCGAGGGTCAGATTCTAACTATGGCTACACCTTC. Amino acids: CASSRGSDSNYGYTF. The full variable domain, rest sourced from reference TRBV7-9 and TRBJ1-2, is DTGVSQNPRHKITKRGQNVTFRCDPISEHNRLYWYRQTLGQGPEFLTYFQNEAQLEKSRLLSDRFSAERPKGSFSTLEIQRTEQGDSAMYLCASSRGSDSNYGYTFGSGTRLTVV.

V usage is TRBV14 and J usage is TRBJ2-7; D not resolved. Germline V lookup: CDR1 SGHDN, CDR2 FVKESK. V lost 2 bases to trimming and J lost 6 bases, with 11 bases between them. This CDR3 is built from 13 residues. The CDR3: CASSQQTPAEQYF. CDR3 coding DNA: TGTGCCAGCAGCCAACAAACTCCCGCCGAGCAGTACTTC.

This clone was found a few times. The chain recombines TRBV10-3 with TRBJ1-5; D gene unclear. Germline V lookup: CDR1 ENHRY, CDR2 SYGVKD. This CDR3 region has 13 residues. The germline V and J ends were trimmed by 2 bases and 4 bases, with 6 bases remaining between them. CDR3 region: CAISEAVNQPQHF. CDR3 DNA: TGTGCCATCAGTGAGGCAGTAAATCAGCCCCAGCATTTT.

The chain is built from TRBV3-1 (or the pseudogene TRBV3-2) and TRBJ1-3; D remains unclear. The length of the CDR3 is 15 residues. V dropped 2 bases and J dropped 0 bases, with 8 bases sitting between them. The germline CDR1 and CDR2 sequences are LGHDT and YNNKEL (reference sequence). Written as DNA, the CDR3 is TGTGCCAGCAGCCAATCTCTCCTCTCTGGAAACACCATATATTTT. Its protein product is CASSQSLLSGNTIYF.

J is TRBJ2-3 and V is TRBV19, with D maybe TRBD2 (6 bases). V lost 3 bases, J lost 2 bases, and 9 bases lay in between. This CDR3 comprises 14 residues. Germline CDR1 reads LNHDA; CDR2 reads SQIVND (reference sequence). The CDR3 DNA follows: TGTGCCAGTAGTATCGCGGGGAACACAGATACGCAGTATTTT. Amino acid sequence: CASSIAGNTDTQYF.

V usage is TRBV3-1 (or the pseudogene TRBV3-2) and J usage is TRBJ1-2; maybe TRBD1 (5 bases). CDR3 length equals 15 residues. Germline loops: CDR1 LGHDT, CDR2 YNNKEL (reference sequence). The germline V and J ends were trimmed by 1 base and 5 bases, with 14 bases remaining between them. The CDR3 reads CASSQGQAGGYGYTF. In DNA form, the CDR3 reads TGTGCCAGCAGCCAAGGGCAGGCCGGGGGATATGGCTACACCTTC.

J is TRBJ1-5 and V is TRBV4-3, with no clear D. V was shortened by 6 bases and J by 5 bases, with 11 bases between the two germline ends. The CDR3 loop spans 13 amino acids. Looked up from germline, CDR1 is LGHNA and CDR2 is YSLEER. The CDR3 reads CASSAEPHQPQHF. The CDR3 DNA reads as TGCGCCAGCAGTGCAGAACCTCATCAGCCCCAGCATTTT.

The chain uses TRBV12-3 or TRBV12-4 and TRBJ1-5; D is unresolved. The CDR3 has 12 residues. With 8 bases removed from V and 1 base from J, the gap between germline ends came to 6 bases. The CDR3 loop is CASGGSNQPQHF. DNA for the CDR3: TGTGCCAGCGGCGGGAGCAATCAGCCCCAGCATTTT.

This chain links TRBV28 with TRBJ2-7, with a tentative D call TRBD1 (7 bases). Germline V gene lookup returns CDR1 MDHEN and CDR2 SYDVKM. CDR3 length: 15 amino acids. Trimming removed 5 bases from V and 3 bases from J, with 17 bases in between. The CDR3 region is CASSLWTGGVYEQYF. In DNA form, the CDR3 reads TGTGCCAGCAGTCTCTGGACAGGAGGGGTCTACGAGCAGTACTTC.